The rows below give T cell receptor beta chains drawn from one sample of a study of cytomegalovirus exposure and HLA in healthy donors. Assay used: immunoSEQ multiplex PCR; TCRdb lists only in-frame clones, some missing. The repertoire holds 170,000 or so clones, around 80% seen once, with about 1.5% in the top ten. The specimen sequenced was PBMCs. The receptors were sampled from a woman aged 25 to 39 in good health and CMV-seropositive. Each CDR3 is given with its conserved first and last residue. A D gene is named only where the DNA matches it firmly. Part of the rows lack a size; the others show once, few, many or a class for expanded clones.

>TRBV29-1|TRBD1|-|TRBJ2-7
CSVEVGDRGLNEQYF
TGCAGCGTTGAAGTAGGGGACAGGGGGTTGAACGAGCAGTACTTC
>TRBV18|TRBD2|-|TRBJ2-1
CASSPPGLAATGEQFF
TGTGCCAGCTCACCTCCGGGACTAGCGGCTACAGGTGAGCAGTTCTTC
>TRBV1|-|-|TRBJ1-1
CTSSQDTGGNTEAFF
TGCACCAGCAGCCAAGATACAGGGGGCAACACTGAAGCTTTCTTT
>TRBV30|-|-|TRBJ1-4
CAWSGGKATNEKLFF
TGTGCCTGGAGTGGAGGGAAGGCAACTAATGAAAAACTGTTTTTT
>TRBV19|TRBD1|-|TRBJ2-5
CASSPGQGYQETQYF
TGTGCCAGTAGCCCCGGACAGGGTTACCAAGAGACCCAGTACTTC
>TRBV7-9|-|-|TRBJ2-2
CASSLDSNTGELFF
TGTGCCAGCAGCTTAGACTCGAACACCGGGGAGCTGTTTTTT
>TRBV6-5|-|few|TRBJ2-7
CASMGRGSYEQYF
TGTGCCAGCATGGGGCGGGGCTCCTACGAGCAGTACTTC
>TRBV28|TRBD2|-|TRBJ2-1
CASSTQGLAGGIEQFF
TGTGCCAGCAGCACCCAGGGACTAGCGGGAGGAATTGAGCAGTTCTTC
>TRBV7-3|TRBD2|-|TRBJ2-1
CASSSGTSGSLEQFF
TGTGCCAGCAGCTCGGGGACTAGCGGGAGCCTGGAGCAGTTCTTC
>TRBV11-2|TRBD1|-|TRBJ2-7
CASSSTGTSYEQYF
TGTGCCAGCAGCTCGACAGGGACCTCCTACGAGCAGTACTTC
>TRBV29-1|-|-|TRBJ1-2
CSVEGLNYGYTF
TGCAGCGTTGAGGGGCTAAACTATGGCTACACCTTC
>TRBV27|TRBD1|-|TRBJ2-6
CASSRDRGPGSGANVLTF
TGTGCCAGCAGTCGGGACAGGGGGCCGGGCTCTGGGGCCAACGTCCTGACTTTC
>TRBV6-5|-|-|TRBJ1-2
CASSYSSGDYGYTF
TGTGCCAGCAGTTACTCGTCGGGGGACTATGGCTACACCTTC
>TRBV27|-|-|TRBJ1-1
CASSPNTQEKAFF
TGTGCCAGCAGTCCCAATACACAGGAAAAAGCTTTCTTT
>TRBV11-2|-|-|TRBJ2-6
CASSDRRKTSSGANVLTF
TGTGCCAGCAGCGACCGCAGGAAGACAAGCTCTGGGGCCAACGTCCTGACTTTC
>TRBV11-3|TRBD1|-|TRBJ1-1
CASSPQGGNTEAFF
TGTGCCAGCAGCCCACAGGGGGGAAACACTGAAGCTTTCTTT
>TRBV7-3|TRBD2|-|TRBJ2-3
CASSAGLAGGVGADTQYF
TGTGCCAGCAGCGCGGGACTAGCGGGAGGAGTGGGGGCAGATACGCAGTATTTT
>TRBV30|TRBD1|-|TRBJ2-3
CAWTGGFTDTQYF
TGTGCTTGGACAGGGGGGTTCACAGATACGCAGTATTTT